Shown below are 9 T cell receptor beta chains from a single sample sequenced in a study of regulatory T cells in long-lasting Graves disease. Documented time point: persistent/refractory GD, antithyroid drugs over 5 years with positive TRAb. PBMCs provided the RNA from which the TCR library was made. HTBI primers from iRepertoire and Arm-PCR of CDR3 regions yielded the TCR beta libraries. From the multiplex PCR reads, TCRdb called clonotypes with MiXCR, one entry per CDR3 protein. The top ten clones hold around three fifths of a sample with about 310,000 distinct CDR3 sequences, around 21% of them seen once. The sequencing used peripheral blood mononuclear cells (PBMCs), collected when the disease was refractory, from a patient treated with antithyroid drugs. The source of these receptors is a female donor with Graves disease.

In this sample, this clonotype turned up once. This may stem from a read error, because a much larger clone lies one nucleotide away. The chain has TRBV2 and TRBJ2-5; D assignment may be TRBD1 or TRBD2 (5 bases each). Germline V CDR1 and CDR2: SNHLY, FYNNEI. The CDR3 loop spans 13 amino acids. In DNA, the CDR3 is TGTGCCGCCAAACTGACGGGGCCGGGGACCCGGTACTTC. This codes for CAAKLTGPGTRYF.

This clonotype was counted at least ten times. This chain links TRBV12-3 or TRBV12-4 with TRBJ1-4; D gene unclear. The CDR3 extends over 14 amino acids. V was shortened by 4 bases and J by 3 bases, with 9 bases between the two germline ends. The CDR3 coding sequence is TGTGCCAGCAGTTCGATAGGGCCTAATGAAAAACTGTTTTTT. Residues: CASSSIGPNEKLFF.

This clonotype came up a few times. The chain combines TRBV10-3 with TRBJ2-7; D remains ambiguous. The CDR3 spans 12 residues. CDR1 and CDR2 from the germline V gene are ENHRY and SYGVKD. Trimming cost V 0 bases and J 7 bases, with 7 bases left between them. The CDR3 DNA sequence: TGTGCCATCAGTGAGTCATGGGAAGAGCAGTACTTC. It codes for CAISESWEEQYF.

Remarks on this clonotype: Given a much more abundant clone one base away, this may be a read error. The rearrangement uses TRBV12-3 or TRBV12-4 and TRBJ1-4, with a possible D match to TRBD1 (5 bases). The CDR3 consists of 13 residues. The germline V and J ends were trimmed by 6 bases and 7 bases, with 12 bases remaining between them. The CDR3 nucleotides are TGTGCCAGCAGCCAGGGTATCAGTGAAAAACTGTTTTTT. This codes for CASSQGISEKLFF.

The V gene is TRBV19, the J gene TRBJ1-5; D not certain. The CDR3 covers 17 residues. The V gene's germline CDR1 is LNHDA and CDR2 SQIVND (reference sequence). The V and J ends lost 1 base and 0 bases respectively, with 13 bases between them. CDR3 protein: CASSIVEGLYSNQPQHF. The CDR3 DNA reads as TGTGCCAGTAGTATAGTGGAAGGACTTTATAGCAATCAGCCCCAGCATTTT.

This sequence joins TRBV2 and TRBJ2-3, with D unclear. CDR1 and CDR2 (germline): SNHLY, FYNNEI. This CDR3 has 16 residues. V gave up 7 bases and J gave up 2 bases, with 19 bases separating them. This chain's CDR3 is CASTIMGQQPTDTQYF. Written as DNA, the CDR3 is TGTGCCAGCACTATTATGGGTCAGCAACCCACAGATACGCAGTATTTT.

In this sample, this clonotype turned up many times. The chain recombines TRBV20-1 with TRBJ2-7; D is perhaps TRBD1 or TRBD2 (6 bases each). V lost 5 bases, J lost 5 bases, and 16 bases lay in between. The CDR3 sequence is 13 residues long. The germline V gene encodes CDR1 DFQATT and CDR2 SNEGSKA (reference sequence). CDR3 in amino acids: CSARGQSIDEQYF. In DNA form, the CDR3 reads TGCAGTGCTCGGGGGCAGAGCATCGACGAGCAGTACTTC.

This clonotype has only a few counts. CDR3: CSSAPDQGADIQYF. The CDR3 DNA follows: TGCAGTTCCGCGCCCGATCAGGGGGCGGACATTCAGTACTTC. This chain connects TRBV20-1 to TRBJ2-4, with 8 bases that match TRBD1. Germline CDR1 and CDR2: DFQATT and SNEGSKA (reference sequence). The CDR3 is made up of 14 amino acids. V was pared by 8 bases and J by 8 bases, with 14 bases of the junction left unmatched.

In this sample, this clonotype turned up a few times. The chain employs TRBV20-1 and TRBJ2-1; 9 positions agree with TRBD2. After removal of 5 bases from V and 6 bases from J, the junction contained 11 bases not matched to a gene. Germline CDR1 and CDR2: DFQATT and SNEGSKA (reference sequence). The CDR3 covers 15 residues. The CDR3 region is CSAEKIAGVSNEQFF. CDR3 nucleotides: TGCAGTGCTGAAAAAATAGCGGGAGTGAGCAATGAGCAGTTCTTC.